The source of this TCR beta chain is a study of shared clonotypes between healthy human individuals. V lost 7 bases to trimming and J lost 6 bases, with 20 bases between them. Germline V gene lookup returns CDR1 ENHRY and CDR2 SYGVKD. CDR3 length: 15 amino acids. Deep-level running was used for the assay. The method was immunoSEQ multiplex PCR; TCRdb's version includes in-frame clones alone and lacks a portion of them. This table holds around 720,000 clones, roughly 72% found once. The material sequenced was memory CD4+ T cells sorted from blood. The subset here: CD45RA-negative fraction. The source of this sequence is a woman in her 30s in good health. The V gene is TRBV10-3, the J gene TRBJ2-3; D is perhaps TRBD1 or TRBD2 (7 bases each). CDR3 protein: CAIKGGTGRGDTQYF. The CDR3 DNA is TGTGCCATCAAAGGGGGCACAGGGAGGGGGGATACGCAGTATTTT.